The 32 T cell receptor beta chains below all came from one sample that was sequenced in a study of blood T cell repertoires in COVID-19. The assay was immunoSEQ multiplex PCR, and TCRdb's table has in-frame clones only and misses some. Among tens of thousands of clones listed, less than 95% were seen once. The sequencing input was peripheral blood. All receptors derive from a man in his late teens or twenties with COVID-19, enrolled during active disease.

V and J are TRBV18 and TRBJ2-1, with TRBD2 as a possible D gene (5 bases). The CDR3 loop spans 13 amino acids. Deletions cut 2 bases from V and 3 bases from J, with 5 bases between. Germline CDR1 and CDR2: KGHSH and LQKENI. CDR3 sequence reads: CASSPEGYNEQFF. In nucleotides, the CDR3 is TGTGCCAGCTCACCAGAGGGCTACAATGAGCAGTTCTTC.

This clone appeared a few times. The chain combines TRBV2 with TRBJ1-1; possible D gene TRBD1, 6 bases. The CDR3 is made up of 13 amino acids. Germline CDR1 is SNHLY and CDR2 is FYNNEI. V was shortened by 9 bases and J by 4 bases, with 15 bases between the two germline ends. CDR3 coding DNA: TGTGCCAGGTTGCGAGGGGGGGGCACTGAAGCTTTCTTT. Protein sequence: CARLRGGGTEAFF.

The rearrangement links TRBV25-1 to TRBJ1-4, with a weak D call TRBD1 (6 bases). Per the germline V gene, CDR1 is MGHDK and CDR2 is SYGVNS. V dropped 2 bases and J dropped 7 bases, with 14 bases sitting between them. This CDR3 is 15 amino acids long. The CDR3 spells CASSEGIGGFEKLFF. CDR3 sequence (DNA): TGTGCCAGCAGTGAAGGAATAGGGGGATTTGAAAAACTGTTTTTT.

This chain joins TRBV7-8 and TRBJ2-7, with D maybe TRBD2 (6 bases). The germline gives CDR1 SGHVS, CDR2 FQNEAQ. This CDR3 has 14 residues. V lost 8 bases, J lost 0 bases, and 14 bases lay in between. In nucleotides, the CDR3 is TGTGCCAGCTTCGGTCGGGGAGGCTCCTACGAGCAGTACTTC. Translating it yields CASFGRGGSYEQYF.

The genes are TRBV28 and TRBJ2-1; the D is unclear. Trimming shortened V by 7 bases and J by 0 bases, and 16 bases separated the two germline ends. The germline V gene has CDR1 MDHEN and CDR2 SYDVKM. The CDR3 extends over 16 amino acids. The CDR3 spells CASNPGPRRSYNEQFF. In nucleotides, the CDR3 is TGTGCCAGCAACCCTGGGCCCCGGCGCTCCTACAATGAGCAGTTCTTC.

This chain's CDR3 is CASSVGTEADTQYF. In DNA, the CDR3 is TGTGCCAGCAGTGTCGGGACTGAAGCAGATACGCAGTATTTT. The chain uses TRBV2 and TRBJ2-3, with D possibly matching TRBD2 (6 bases). CDR1 is SNHLY and CDR2 is FYNNEI in the germline V gene. The CDR3 extends over 14 amino acids. V was shortened by 4 bases and J by 4 bases, with 12 bases between the two germline ends.

In this sample, this clone turned up a few times. This chain connects TRBV5-1 to TRBJ2-7, with 7 nucleotides matching TRBD1. Germline V gene data show CDR1 as SGHRS and CDR2 as YFSETQ. J gave up 4 bases and V 4 bases, and 8 bases lay outside the gene matches. The CDR3 sequence is 14 residues long. CDR3 residues: CASSTDRVRYEQYF. The CDR3 DNA is TGCGCCAGCAGCACCGACAGGGTACGTTACGAGCAGTACTTC. The complete variable domain, with remaining parts taken from reference TRBV5-1 and TRBJ2-7, reads KAGVTQTPRYLIKTRGQQVTLSCSPISGHRSVSWYQQTPGQGLQFLFEYFSETQRNKGNFPGRFSGRQFSNSRSEMNVSTLELGDSALYLCASSTDRVRYEQYFGPGTRLTVT.

In this sample, this clone turned up once. The gene calls are TRBV24-1 and TRBJ2-5; D assignment may be TRBD1 or TRBD2 (9 bases each). The CDR3 consists of 15 residues. Germline assignment: CDR1 KGHDR and CDR2 SFDVKD. Between the trimmed V and J ends, which lost 7 bases and 5 bases, there was a span of 19 bases. For the CDR3, the DNA is TGTGCCACCAGGGACAGGGGAAGCGGGAGGGAGACCCAGTACTTC. Its protein is CATRDRGSGRETQYF.

The J gene is TRBJ2-2, the V gene TRBV9; D may be TRBD1 (7 bases). In germline, CDR1 is SGDLS, CDR2 YYNGEE. V dropped 4 bases and J dropped 5 bases, with 9 bases sitting between them. This CDR3 has 13 amino acids. CDR3 bases: TGTGCCAGCAGCCAGGGGGGTACCGGGGAGCTGTTTTTT. This translates into CASSQGGTGELFF.

The V gene is TRBV27, the J gene TRBJ1-1, with 7 positions matching TRBD1. The CDR3 runs to 14 residues. V shed 7 bases and J 6 bases; nucleotides not matched to a gene: 11. CDR1 MNHEY and CDR2 SMNVEV come from the germline V gene (reference sequence). In DNA form, the CDR3 reads TGTGCCAGCACCAAACAGGGGAGAGGGTCTGAAGCTTTCTTT. It specifies CASTKQGRGSEAFF.

This clone was picked up one time. The CDR3 sequence: CASSINRDYEQYF. In DNA form, the CDR3 reads TGTGCCAGTAGTATAAACCGGGACTACGAGCAGTACTTC. This chain links TRBV19 with TRBJ2-7; D perhaps matches TRBD2 (5 bases). The length of the CDR3 is 13 residues. Germline assignment: CDR1 LNHDA and CDR2 SQIVND (reference sequence). V lost 2 bases to trimming and J lost 3 bases, with 8 bases between them.

The J gene is TRBJ1-2, the V gene TRBV10-3; 8 nucleotides line up with TRBD1. Germline assignment: CDR1 ENHRY and CDR2 SYGVKD. This CDR3 spans 14 amino acids. Germline trimming cut 5 bases from V and 7 bases from J; bases unmatched to any gene: 9. The CDR3 nucleotides are TGTGCCATCAGTCCGGGACAGGTATTTTCTGGCTACACCTTC. This encodes CAISPGQVFSGYTF.

The chain joins TRBV19 to TRBJ2-3; the match to TRBD2 covers 8 bases. The CDR3 is 13 amino acids. After removal of 8 bases from V and 7 bases from J, the junction contained 8 bases not matched to a gene. In germline, CDR1 is LNHDA, CDR2 SQIVND (reference sequence). The CDR3 nucleotides are TGTGCCAGTCGGGAGCGGGAGAGTAATACGCAGTATTTT. This translates into CASRERESNTQYF.

J is TRBJ2-1 and V is TRBV2; 11 bases line up with TRBD2. The CDR3 totals 14 residues. The V and J ends lost 11 bases and 6 bases, in that order; junction bases with no gene match: 9. The germline CDR1 and CDR2 sequences are SNHLY and FYNNEI. DNA of the CDR3: TGTGCCCGCGAAGGGACTAGCGGACTCAATGAGCAGTTCTTC. It codes for CAREGTSGLNEQFF. Full variable domain (outside the CDR3, taken from reference TRBV2 and TRBJ2-1): EPEVTQTPSHQVTQMGQEVILRCVPISNHLYFYWYRQILGQKVEFLVSFYNNEISEKSEIFDDQFSVERPDGSNFTLKIRSTKLEDSAMYFCAREGTSGLNEQFFGPGTRLTVL.

This chain connects TRBV28 to TRBJ2-5; 12 bases fit TRBD2. The ends lost 5 bases at V and 2 bases at J; junction bases unmatched: 15. Germline CDR1 is MDHEN and CDR2 is SYDVKM. The CDR3 has 19 residues. DNA for the CDR3: TGTGCCAGCAGTCTCTTTCGCGGGCTAGCGGGAGGGCTACAAGAGACCCAGTACTTC. Translating gives CASSLFRGLAGGLQETQYF.

The chain has TRBV7-8 and TRBJ2-7, with 7 bases matching TRBD2. Trimming at V came to 0 bases and at J to 3 bases, leaving 2 bases not matched to a gene. CDR1 SGHVS and CDR2 FQNEAQ come from the germline V gene. The CDR3 is made up of 14 amino acids. The CDR3 DNA is TGTGCCAGCAGCTTAGCGGGAGGGAACTACGAGCAGTACTTC. It yields the protein CASSLAGGNYEQYF.

This chain connects TRBV6-6 to TRBJ1-6; possible D gene TRBD1, 5 bases. The V end was cut by 7 bases, the J end by 10 bases, with 14 bases between. Germline V gives CDR1 MNHNY, CDR2 SVGAGI (reference sequence). The CDR3 is 13 residues long. CDR3 loop: CASNTQVTSPLHF. The CDR3 nucleotides are TGTGCCAGCAACACACAGGTCACATCACCCCTCCACTTT.

This chain links TRBV6-5 with TRBJ2-2, with a possible D match to TRBD2 (5 bases). This CDR3 comprises 15 residues. Trimming cost V 2 bases and J 0 bases, with 7 bases left between them. Germline-derived CDR1 and CDR2 are MNHEY and SVGAGI. The CDR3 DNA reads TGTGCCAGCAGTTACGAGCGGTCGAACACCGGGGAGCTGTTTTTT. Amino acid sequence: CASSYERSNTGELFF.

As regards this clone: An end of the junction differs from the germline gene, which may be a read error. The J gene is TRBJ1-2, the V gene TRBV3-1 (or the pseudogene TRBV3-2); the D is unclear. This CDR3 is 14 amino acids long. The germline CDR1 and CDR2 sequences are LGHDT and YNNKEL (reference sequence). CDR3 sequence: CASSQARASQKGYF. The CDR3 DNA is TGTGCCAGCAGCCAAGCGAGGGCTTCCCAAAAGGGCTACTTC.

The count of this clone is one. The chain's CDR3 is CASSPRGGYEQYF. The CDR3 bases are TGCGCCAGTAGCCCCCGGGGTGGATACGAGCAGTACTTC. This chain links TRBV5-1 with TRBJ2-7, with D perhaps matching TRBD2 (5 bases). Trimming left V 8 bases short and J 4 bases short, with 16 bases between. CDR3 length equals 13 residues. Germline loops: CDR1 SGHRS, CDR2 YFSETQ.

The J gene is TRBJ2-3, the V gene TRBV7-3; D might be TRBD2 (5 bases). Germline CDR1 reads SGHTA; CDR2 reads FQGTGA. Deletions cut 3 bases from V and 0 bases from J, with 10 bases between. There are 15 residues in the CDR3. CDR3 coding DNA: TGTGCCAGCAGCTTCGACGGGATTAGCACAGATACGCAGTATTTT. Translated: CASSFDGISTDTQYF.

This chain joins TRBV24-1 and TRBJ1-1; D gene unclear. Trimming left V 11 bases short and J 1 base short, with 13 bases between. This CDR3 is built from 13 residues. CDR1 is KGHDR, CDR2 SFDVKD, per germline. The CDR3, as DNA: TGTGCCATCGGAACCTGGAGGAACACTGAAGCTTTCTTT. Protein product: CAIGTWRNTEAFF.

The chain is built from TRBV6-6 and TRBJ1-3, with D possibly TRBD1 on 6 matching bases. From germline, CDR1 is MNHNY and CDR2 SVGAGI (reference sequence). Trimming left V 2 bases short and J 7 bases short, with 12 bases between. This CDR3 is 14 amino acids long. CDR3 sequence reads: CASSYPGQKNTIYF. The CDR3 nucleotides read TGTGCCAGCAGTTACCCAGGACAGAAGAACACCATATATTTT.

This clone was observed a single time. V and J are TRBV6-2 or TRBV6-3 and TRBJ2-7; 9 bases agree with TRBD2. With 0 bases clipped from V and 5 bases from J, the junction kept 5 bases outside the gene matches. The CDR3 covers 15 residues. Germline values: CDR1 MNHEY, CDR2 SVGEGT. CDR3 DNA: TGTGCCAGCAGTTACTCAGCGGGAGGTCCGGACGAGCAGTACTTC. Translation gives CASSYSAGGPDEQYF.

This chain connects TRBV7-2 to TRBJ2-1; TRBD2 agrees at 11 bases. V shed 2 bases and J 7 bases; nucleotides not matched to a gene: 4. The germline V gene encodes CDR1 SGHTA and CDR2 FQGNSA. The CDR3 sequence is 15 residues long. CDR3 nucleotides: TGTGCCAGCAGCTTAATAGCGGGAGGGTATAATGAGCAGTTCTTC. Protein: CASSLIAGGYNEQFF.

V gene TRBV7-2 combines with J gene TRBJ2-7, with 10 nucleotides matching TRBD2. In germline, CDR1 is SGHTA, CDR2 FQGNSA. V lost 1 base and J lost 3; bases outside the gene matches: 6. This CDR3 contains 16 residues. The CDR3 DNA reads as TGTGCCAGCAGCTTAGAGGTAGCGGGAGGCCTCTACGAGCAGTACTTC. Translation gives CASSLEVAGGLYEQYF.

The rearrangement uses TRBV7-2 and TRBJ2-7, with 14 positions matching TRBD2. Germline values: CDR1 SGHTA, CDR2 FQGNSA. V shed 5 bases, J shed 4 bases, and the junction held 4 bases outside the gene matches. The length of the CDR3 is 15 residues. Here the CDR3 DNA reads TGTGCCAGCAGCCCTCGACTAGCGGGAGGGTACGAGCAGTACTTC. This gives the protein CASSPRLAGGYEQYF.

The chain combines TRBV9 with TRBJ2-1; possible D gene TRBD1, 5 bases. The CDR3 has 15 residues. Germline CDR1 reads SGDLS; CDR2 reads YYNGEE. Trimming stripped 0 bases from V and 5 bases from J, with 12 bases between. This chain's CDR3 is CASSVGGTGNNEQFF. The DNA of the CDR3 is TGTGCCAGCAGCGTAGGAGGTACAGGTAACAATGAGCAGTTCTTC.

V is TRBV3-1 (or the pseudogene TRBV3-2) and J is TRBJ2-5, with 8 positions matching TRBD1. The V and J ends lost 1 base and 13 bases, in that order; junction bases with no gene match: 11. This CDR3 is built from 14 residues. In germline, CDR1 is LGHDT, CDR2 YNNKEL (reference sequence). The CDR3 nucleotides are TGTGCCAGCAGCCAAGTGGACAGGGACTCCTCCCGGTACTTC. Translation: CASSQVDRDSSRYF.

In its sample, this clone was seen once. The chain is built from TRBV11-1 and TRBJ2-3, with 8 nucleotides matching TRBD1. The CDR3 runs 15 residues. The V and J ends lost 2 bases and 3 bases, in that order; junction bases with no gene match: 4. The germline V gene has CDR1 SGHAT and CDR2 FQDESV (reference sequence). CDR3 nucleotides: TGTGCCAGCAGCTTATACGGACAGGGTACAGATACGCAGTATTTT. This translates into CASSLYGQGTDTQYF.

The chain couples TRBV6-5 to TRBJ1-1; D remains ambiguous. The CDR3 spans 11 residues. V was clipped by 6 bases and J by 8 bases, with 10 bases between them. Per germline, CDR1 MNHEY and CDR2 SVGAGI. For the CDR3, the DNA is TGTGCCAGCAGCCGAGGCCCAGAAGCTTTCTTT. Translated: CASSRGPEAFF.

The chain recombines TRBV2 with TRBJ1-1; D not resolved. CDR3 length equals 13 residues. Trimming removed 6 bases at V and 0 bases at J, with 8 bases between. Per the germline V gene, CDR1 is SNHLY and CDR2 is FYNNEI. DNA of the CDR3: TGTGCCAGCAGAACCACAATGAACACTGAAGCTTTCTTT. Translating it yields CASRTTMNTEAFF.